A single sample is the source of the 9 T cell receptor beta chains below, sequenced in a study of metastatic and nonmetastatic thyroid tumors (dated by TCRdb to between 2020 and 2021). Library preparation employed PCR. TCRdb records Illumina HiSeq 4000 as the sequencer. TCRdb took the public reads, trimmed them with fastp at Q25, ran MiXCR for clone calling and kept in-frame beta chains. This sample is represented by about 16,000 clones; 25% to 30% of them were singletons. 15% to 17% of the sample is in the top ten clones. No patient had received any treatment before thyroid surgery. Sequenced sample: tumor tissue. The receptors here all came from a female donor with papillary thyroid cancer or a benign thyroid nodule (not recorded which). Some clones in this sample may be carry-over from other donors' samples.

The chain couples TRBV5-1 to TRBJ1-2; D is unresolved. The CDR3 length is 15 residues. Germline lookup yields CDR1 SGHRS and CDR2 YFSETQ. Trimming shortened V by 2 bases and J by 4 bases, and 15 bases separated the two germline ends. CDR3 in DNA: TGCGCCAGCAGCTTTGGGGTAGAAGTGGGCTATGGCTACACCTTC. As protein: CASSFGVEVGYGYTF.

This clone has ten or more counts. The chain uses TRBV20-1 and TRBJ2-3; no firm D call. Germline values: CDR1 DFQATT, CDR2 SNEGSKA (reference sequence). The length of the CDR3 is 14 residues. V gave up 0 bases and J gave up 0 bases, with 7 bases separating them. CDR3: CSARETESTDTQYF. CDR3 DNA: TGCAGTGCTAGAGAGACTGAGAGCACAGATACGCAGTATTTT.

The chain uses TRBV5-5 and TRBJ1-2, with unresolved D. The CDR3 is made up of 14 amino acids. V was trimmed by 0 bases and J by 7 bases, leaving 13 bases between them. Germline loops: CDR1 SGHKS, CDR2 YYEKEE (reference sequence). The chain's CDR3 is CASSLGVGPSGYTF. CDR3 bases: TGTGCCAGCAGCTTGGGTGTAGGGCCGTCTGGCTACACCTTC.

This clone is medium-sized within its sample. The V gene is TRBV6-1, the J gene TRBJ2-7; 8 positions agree with TRBD1. The V segment lost 5 bases and the J segment 6 bases; nucleotides outside the gene matches: 9. Germline V gene data show CDR1 as MNHNS and CDR2 as SASEGT. The CDR3 contains 14 residues. As DNA, the CDR3 is TGTGCCAGCAGTAGTACAGGGGGGAGTGGCGAGCAGTACTTC. As protein: CASSSTGGSGEQYF.

This clone was observed many times. A clone one base away is much larger, so this may be a read error. Other DNA sequences of this sample code for an identical CDR3. Written as DNA, the CDR3 is TGTGCCACCAGCAGAGGCGGACAGTCCCCTGGAAACACCATATATTTT. This encodes CATSRGGQSPGNTIYF. The genes are TRBV15 and TRBJ1-3; possibly TRBD1 for D (6 bases). Germline V gives CDR1 LNHNV, CDR2 YYDKDF (reference sequence). CDR3 length equals 16 residues. V lost 1 base to trimming and J lost 2 bases, with 12 bases between them.

A few counts support this clone. In DNA, the CDR3 is TGTGCCAGCAGCCGCGGACCCTGGAGTGAGCAGTTCTTC. Protein: CASSRGPWSEQFF. The V gene is TRBV7-2, the J gene TRBJ2-1, with D unresolved. V lost 5 bases, J lost 9 bases, and 14 bases lay in between. Germline assignment: CDR1 SGHTA and CDR2 FQGNSA. This CDR3 is 13 amino acids long.

A remark on this clone: Just one base apart from a much larger clone, this may be a read error. The CDR3 does not close with the conserved phenylalanine or tryptophan, likely indicating a read error. The rearrangement uses TRBV29-1 and TRBJ2-2, with D perhaps matching TRBD1 or TRBD2 (5 bases each). The CDR3 runs to 13 residues. V was pared by 5 bases and J by 4 bases, with 11 bases between. CDR1 is SQVTM and CDR2 is ANQGSEA in the germline V gene. CDR3: CSVTIGGTGELFS. The DNA of the CDR3 is TGCAGCGTTACTATTGGGGGCACCGGGGAGCTGTTTTCT.

Sample share makes this clone medium-sized. This chain uses TRBV4-3 with TRBJ2-3; D possibly corresponds to TRBD2 (5 bases). Trimming left V 0 bases short and J 3 bases short, with 13 bases between. The CDR3 is 16 amino acids. The V gene's germline CDR1 is LGHNA and CDR2 YSLEER. In DNA form, the CDR3 reads TGCGCCAGCAGCCAAGACCGGGGAGACCGAACAGATACGCAGTATTTT. Encoded protein: CASSQDRGDRTDTQYF.

Concerning this clone itself: Mismatch with germline at one junction end may stem from a read error. This sequence joins TRBV6-1 and TRBJ2-7; a weak D match, TRBD1 (6 bases). The CDR3 extends over 14 amino acids. CDR1 is MNHNS, CDR2 SASEGT, per germline. The CDR3 sequence is CASSRTEDRYEQYF. The CDR3 DNA reads as TGTGCCAGCAGCCGAACCGAGGACAGATACGAGCAGTACTTT.